Presented here are 10 T cell receptor beta chains from one specimen sequenced in a study of spatial heterogeneity in lung cancer. Via MiXCR, TCRdb re-called the 5' RACE reads, giving one row per CDR3 protein. This table has some 54,000 distinct CDR3 sequences, about 7.4% appearing once. Time point defined: blood at routine non-recurrence follow-up after resection. Unsorted whole RNA from tumor, nontumor lung or frozen PBMC underwent sequencing. The sample consisted of PBMCs, taken at follow-up. Receptor source: a female donor with early-stage non-small cell lung cancer.

The rearrangement uses TRBV6-1 and TRBJ2-1, with 8 bases that match TRBD2. The CDR3 sequence is 16 residues long. CDR1 MNHNS and CDR2 SASEGT come from the germline V gene. The V segment lost 2 bases and the J segment 1 base; nucleotides outside the gene matches: 4. CDR3 sequence: CASSEFSGGSYNEQFF. The CDR3 coding sequence is TGTGCCAGCAGTGAATTTTCGGGGGGGTCCTACAATGAGCAGTTCTTC.

This clonotype has at least ten counts. The chain uses TRBV20-1 and TRBJ2-7; D is unclear. CDR1 and CDR2 from the germline V gene are DFQATT and SNEGSKA (reference sequence). V dropped 6 bases and J dropped 6 bases, with 24 bases sitting between them. The CDR3 runs 15 residues. Here the CDR3 reads CSAVGMGSDLIEQYF. CDR3 DNA sequence: TGCAGTGCAGTAGGTATGGGCAGTGACCTTATCGAGCAGTACTTC.

In this sample, this clonotype turned up a few times. The chain is built from TRBV7-2 and TRBJ2-3; D remains unclear. The germline V and J ends were trimmed by 6 bases and 6 bases, with 19 bases remaining between them. The germline CDR1 and CDR2 sequences are SGHTA and FQGNSA. CDR3 length equals 15 residues. CDR3 coding DNA: TGTGCCAGCAGTCCAAACTGGTCTCGAAAGGATACGCAGTATTTT. It is translated as CASSPNWSRKDTQYF.

This clonotype turned up a few times. The chain couples TRBV7-2 to TRBJ2-3; 11 bases match TRBD2. With V trimmed by 4 bases and J by 2 bases, 8 bases remained unmatched. The germline V gene encodes CDR1 SGHTA and CDR2 FQGNSA. CDR3 length: 17 residues. In nucleotides, the CDR3 is TGTGCCAGCAGCTCTAGACTAGCGGGGACACTCACAGATACGCAGTATTTT. This gives the protein CASSSRLAGTLTDTQYF.

This clonotype was counted at least ten times. This chain joins TRBV9 and TRBJ2-5, with 14 bases matching TRBD2. V trimming: 4 bases; J trimming: 2 bases; junction bases outside the gene matches: 10. Per germline, CDR1 SGDLS and CDR2 YYNGEE. The CDR3 consists of 18 residues. The CDR3 nucleotides read TGTGCCAGCAGCACCCCGACTAGCGGGGGGGCGGGGCAAGAGACCCAGTACTTC. This encodes CASSTPTSGGAGQETQYF. The whole variable domain, filled in from reference TRBV9 and TRBJ2-5, reads DSGVTQTPKHLITATGQRVTLRCSPRSGDLSVYWYQQSLDQGLQFLIQYYNGEERAKGNILERFSAQQFPDLHSELNLSSLELGDSALYFCASSTPTSGGAGQETQYFGPGTRLLVL.

V and J are TRBV7-9 and TRBJ2-3; 10 positions match TRBD1. Germline CDR1 reads SEHNR; CDR2 reads FQNEAQ (reference sequence). The CDR3 sequence is 14 residues long. Trimming took 8 bases from V and 4 from J; bases not matched to a gene: 6. CDR3 amino acids: CASRDRGMSDTQYF. Written as DNA, the CDR3 is TGTGCCAGCCGGGACAGGGGAATGTCAGATACGCAGTATTTT. Full variable domain (rest looked up from reference TRBV7-9 and TRBJ2-3): DTGVSQNPRHKITKRGQNVTFRCDPISEHNRLYWYRQTLGQGPEFLTYFQNEAQLEKSRLLSDRFSAERPKGSFSTLEIQRTEQGDSAMYLCASRDRGMSDTQYFGPGTRLTVL.

There are many counts of this clonotype. CDR3 loop: CASGGAGTMNTEAFF. CDR3 sequence (DNA): TGCGCCAGCGGGGGGGCAGGGACCATGAACACTGAAGCTTTCTTT. This chain uses TRBV4-1 with TRBJ1-1; D might be TRBD1 (6 bases). Trimming shortened V by 8 bases and J by 0 bases, and 16 bases separated the two germline ends. Germline CDR1 reads MGHRA; CDR2 reads YSYEKL. The CDR3 covers 15 residues.

There are a few counts of this clonotype. V and J are TRBV20-1 and TRBJ1-2; 7 nucleotides line up with TRBD1. Germline V gives CDR1 DFQATT, CDR2 SNEGSKA (reference sequence). The CDR3 contains 13 residues. J was trimmed by 2 bases and V by 1 base; bases with no gene match: 1. The CDR3 nucleotides are TGCAGTGCTAGAGGGGACAGAAACTATGGCTACACCTTC. This translates into CSARGDRNYGYTF.

This clonotype was recorded at least ten times. The chain carries TRBV28 and TRBJ2-3; D gene unclear. V dropped 2 bases and J dropped 9 bases, with 18 bases sitting between them. In germline, CDR1 is MDHEN, CDR2 SYDVKM. The CDR3 loop spans 15 amino acids. Here the CDR3 DNA reads TGTGCCAGCAGTTTAGAGGCTGGCCGCACCGGCACGCAGTATTTT. Translation gives CASSLEAGRTGTQYF.

This clonotype was picked up many times. The gene calls are TRBV11-2 and TRBJ2-6; a possible D gene is TRBD1 (5 bases). Germline assignment: CDR1 SGHAT and CDR2 FQNNGV. Trimming removed 5 bases at V and 0 bases at J, with 8 bases between. This CDR3 region has 15 residues. CDR3 in amino acids: CASSRDSSGANVLTF. As DNA, the CDR3 is TGTGCCAGCAGCCGTGACAGCTCTGGGGCCAACGTCCTGACTTTC.